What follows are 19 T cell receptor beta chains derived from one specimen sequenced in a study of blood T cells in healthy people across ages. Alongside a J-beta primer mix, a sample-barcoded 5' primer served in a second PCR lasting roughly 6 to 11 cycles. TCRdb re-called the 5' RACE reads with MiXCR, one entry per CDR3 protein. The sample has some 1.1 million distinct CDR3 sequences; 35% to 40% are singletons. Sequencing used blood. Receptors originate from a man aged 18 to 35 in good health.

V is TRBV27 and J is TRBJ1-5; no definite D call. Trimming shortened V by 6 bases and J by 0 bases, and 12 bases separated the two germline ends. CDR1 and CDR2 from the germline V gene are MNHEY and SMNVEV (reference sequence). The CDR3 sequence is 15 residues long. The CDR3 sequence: CASSSGRVSNQPQHF. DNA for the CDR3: TGTGCCAGCAGCTCTGGACGGGTTAGCAATCAGCCCCAGCATTTT.

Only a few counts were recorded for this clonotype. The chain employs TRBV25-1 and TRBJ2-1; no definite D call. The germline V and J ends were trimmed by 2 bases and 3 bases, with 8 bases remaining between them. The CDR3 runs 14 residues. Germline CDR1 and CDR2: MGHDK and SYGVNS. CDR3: CASSESSLYNEQFF. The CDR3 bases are TGTGCCAGCAGTGAAAGCAGCCTCTACAATGAGCAGTTCTTC.

CDR3 residues: CASTIAGRYNEQFF. CDR3 coding DNA: TGTGCCAGTACGATAGCGGGTCGGTACAATGAGCAGTTCTTC. This sequence joins TRBV3-1 and TRBJ2-1; 7 bases map to TRBD2. V shed 9 bases, J shed 4 bases, and the junction held 9 bases outside the gene matches. The CDR3 loop spans 14 amino acids. CDR1 is LGHDT, CDR2 YNNKEL, per germline (reference sequence).

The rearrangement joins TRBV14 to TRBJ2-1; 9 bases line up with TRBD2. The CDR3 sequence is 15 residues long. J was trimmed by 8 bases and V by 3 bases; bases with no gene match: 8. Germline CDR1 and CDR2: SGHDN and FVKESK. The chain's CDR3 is CASSQFAGGPYEQFF. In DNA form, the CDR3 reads TGTGCCAGCAGCCAGTTTGCGGGGGGGCCCTATGAGCAGTTCTTC.

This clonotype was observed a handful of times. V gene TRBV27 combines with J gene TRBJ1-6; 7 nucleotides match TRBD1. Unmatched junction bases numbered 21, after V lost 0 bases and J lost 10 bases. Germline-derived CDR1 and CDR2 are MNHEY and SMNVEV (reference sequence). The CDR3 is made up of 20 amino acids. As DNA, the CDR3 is TGTGCCAGCAGTTTATCGGGAATTACCGGGACAGCCTTTTTATCGTCACCCCTCCACTTT. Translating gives CASSLSGITGTAFLSSPLHF.

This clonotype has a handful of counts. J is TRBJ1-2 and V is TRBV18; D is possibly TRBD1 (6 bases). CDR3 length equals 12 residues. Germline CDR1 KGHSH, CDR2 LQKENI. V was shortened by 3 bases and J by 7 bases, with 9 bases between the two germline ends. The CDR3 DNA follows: TGTGCCAGCTCACCCCAACAGGGTGGCTACACCTTC. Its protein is CASSPQQGGYTF.

The CDR3 DNA is TGCAGCGTTGAAGATCCCGGGTCTGAAGCTTTCTTT. Its protein is CSVEDPGSEAFF. V usage is TRBV29-1 and J usage is TRBJ1-1; no definite D call. CDR1 and CDR2 from the germline V gene are SQVTM and ANQGSEA. The ends were cut back, 0 bases at V and 6 bases at J, with 8 bases in the middle. The CDR3 runs 12 residues.

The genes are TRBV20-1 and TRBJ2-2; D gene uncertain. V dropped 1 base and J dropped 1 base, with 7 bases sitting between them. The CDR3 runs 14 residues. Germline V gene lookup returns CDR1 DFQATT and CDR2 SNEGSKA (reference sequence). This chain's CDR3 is CSARGGWNTGELFF. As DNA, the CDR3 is TGCAGTGCTAGAGGGGGTTGGAACACCGGGGAGCTGTTTTTT.

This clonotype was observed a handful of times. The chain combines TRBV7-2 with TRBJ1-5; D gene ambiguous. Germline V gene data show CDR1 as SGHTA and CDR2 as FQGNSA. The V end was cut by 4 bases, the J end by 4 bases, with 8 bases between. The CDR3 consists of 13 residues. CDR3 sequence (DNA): TGTGCCAGCAGCTCCGGGTGGAATCAGCCCCAGCATTTT. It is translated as CASSSGWNQPQHF.

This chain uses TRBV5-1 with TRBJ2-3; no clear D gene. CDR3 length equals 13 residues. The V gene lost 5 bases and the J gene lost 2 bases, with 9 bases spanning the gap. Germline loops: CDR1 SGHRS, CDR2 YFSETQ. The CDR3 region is CASRSSYTDTQYF. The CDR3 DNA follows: TGCGCCAGCAGGTCCAGCTACACAGATACGCAGTATTTT.

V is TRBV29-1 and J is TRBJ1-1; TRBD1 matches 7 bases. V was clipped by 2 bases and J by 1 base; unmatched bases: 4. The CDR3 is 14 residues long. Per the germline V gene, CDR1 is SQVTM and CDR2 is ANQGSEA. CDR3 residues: CSVERRTGNTEAFF. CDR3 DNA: TGCAGCGTTGAACGGAGGACAGGGAACACTGAAGCTTTCTTT.

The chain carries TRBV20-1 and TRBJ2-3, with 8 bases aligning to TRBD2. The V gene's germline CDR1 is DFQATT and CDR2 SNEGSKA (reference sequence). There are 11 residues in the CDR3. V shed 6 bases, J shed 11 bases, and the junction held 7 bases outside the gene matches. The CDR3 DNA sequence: TGCAGTGCGACGCGGGGGGCTATGCAGTATTTT. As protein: CSATRGAMQYF.

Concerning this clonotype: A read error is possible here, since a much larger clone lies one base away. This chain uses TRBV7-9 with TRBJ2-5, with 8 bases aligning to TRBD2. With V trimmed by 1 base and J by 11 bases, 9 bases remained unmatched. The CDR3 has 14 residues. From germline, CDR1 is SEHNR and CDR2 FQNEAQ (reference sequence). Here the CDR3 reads CASSLEVTSDEQYF. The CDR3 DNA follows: TGTGCCAGCAGCTTAGAGGTGACTAGCGATGAGCAGTACTTC.

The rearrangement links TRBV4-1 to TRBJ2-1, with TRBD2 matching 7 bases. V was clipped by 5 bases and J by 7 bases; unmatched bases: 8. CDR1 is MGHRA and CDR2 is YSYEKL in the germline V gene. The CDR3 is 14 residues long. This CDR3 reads CASSGVTSWNEQFF. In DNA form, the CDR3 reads TGCGCCAGCAGCGGGGTGACTAGCTGGAATGAGCAGTTCTTC.

CDR3 residues: CAISVAGGYSENTGELFF. In DNA form, the CDR3 reads TGTGCCATCAGTGTAGCAGGGGGATACTCTGAGAACACCGGGGAGCTGTTTTTT. The rearrangement joins TRBV10-3 to TRBJ2-2, with TRBD1 matching 7 bases. Losses at the gene ends were 4 bases for V and 1 base for J; bases not matched to a gene: 12. CDR1 and CDR2 from the germline V gene are ENHRY and SYGVKD. The CDR3 spans 18 residues.

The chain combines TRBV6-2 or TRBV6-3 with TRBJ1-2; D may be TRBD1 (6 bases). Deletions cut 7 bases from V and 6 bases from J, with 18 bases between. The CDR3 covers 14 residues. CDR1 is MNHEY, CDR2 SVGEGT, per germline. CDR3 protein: CASTAGAGPHGYTF. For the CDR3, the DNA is TGTGCCAGCACCGCAGGGGCGGGCCCCCATGGCTACACCTTC.

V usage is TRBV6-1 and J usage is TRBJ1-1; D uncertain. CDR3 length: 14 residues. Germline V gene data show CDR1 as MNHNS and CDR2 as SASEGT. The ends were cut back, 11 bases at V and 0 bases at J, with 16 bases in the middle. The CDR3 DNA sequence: TGTGCCGCAGCAGAACCCTCAGTGAACACTGAAGCTTTCTTT. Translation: CAAAEPSVNTEAFF.

The CDR3 coding sequence is TGTGCCAGCAGCCGACAAGTTGAGAGTTCGGGCAATCAGCCCCAGCATTTT. Translating gives CASSRQVESSGNQPQHF. This chain links TRBV5-6 with TRBJ1-5; no reliable D call. The CDR3 is 17 amino acids. Trimming stripped 4 bases from V and 2 bases from J, with 19 bases between. Germline V gene sequence: CDR1 SGHDT, CDR2 YYEEEE.

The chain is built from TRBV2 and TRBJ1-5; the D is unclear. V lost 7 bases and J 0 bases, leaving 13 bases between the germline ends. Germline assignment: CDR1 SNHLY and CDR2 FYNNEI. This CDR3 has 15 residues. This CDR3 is CASIEAGYSNQPQHF. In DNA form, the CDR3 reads TGTGCCAGCATCGAGGCAGGCTATAGCAATCAGCCCCAGCATTTT.